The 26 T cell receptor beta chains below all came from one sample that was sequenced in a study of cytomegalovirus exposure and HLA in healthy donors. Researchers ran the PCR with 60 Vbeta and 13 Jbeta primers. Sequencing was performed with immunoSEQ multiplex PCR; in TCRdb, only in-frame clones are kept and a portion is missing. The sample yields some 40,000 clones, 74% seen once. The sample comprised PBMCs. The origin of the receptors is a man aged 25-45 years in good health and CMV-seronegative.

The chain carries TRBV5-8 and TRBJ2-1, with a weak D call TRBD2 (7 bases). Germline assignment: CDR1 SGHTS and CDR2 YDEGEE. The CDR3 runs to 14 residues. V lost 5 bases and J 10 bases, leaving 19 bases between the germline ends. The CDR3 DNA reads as TGTGCCAGCAGTCCCGTCGCGGGGGCGCGAGAGCAGTTCTTC. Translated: CASSPVAGAREQFF.

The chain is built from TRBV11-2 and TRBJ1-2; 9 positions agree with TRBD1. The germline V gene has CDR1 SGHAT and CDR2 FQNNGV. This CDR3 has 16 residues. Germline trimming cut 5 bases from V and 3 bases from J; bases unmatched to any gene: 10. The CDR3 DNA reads TGTGCCAGCAGCCCCCTGTCGGGACAGGGTGACTATGGCTACACCTTC. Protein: CASSPLSGQGDYGYTF.

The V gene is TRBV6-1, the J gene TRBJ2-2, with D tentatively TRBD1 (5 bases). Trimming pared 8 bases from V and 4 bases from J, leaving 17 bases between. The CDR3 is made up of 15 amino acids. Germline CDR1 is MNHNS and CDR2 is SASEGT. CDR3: CASPPGSVFTGELFF. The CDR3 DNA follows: TGTGCCAGCCCCCCAGGGTCGGTTTTCACCGGGGAGCTGTTTTTT.

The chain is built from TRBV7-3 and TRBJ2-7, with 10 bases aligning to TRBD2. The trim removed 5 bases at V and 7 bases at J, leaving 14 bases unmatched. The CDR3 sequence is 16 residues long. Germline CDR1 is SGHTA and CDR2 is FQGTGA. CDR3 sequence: CASSPSAPSGSQEQYF. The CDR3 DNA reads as TGTGCCAGCAGCCCTTCGGCCCCTAGCGGGAGCCAAGAGCAGTACTTC.

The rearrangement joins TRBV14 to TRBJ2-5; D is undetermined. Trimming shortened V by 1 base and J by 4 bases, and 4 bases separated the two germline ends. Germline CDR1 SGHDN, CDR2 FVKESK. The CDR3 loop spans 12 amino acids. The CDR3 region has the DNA TGTGCCAGCAGCCAAGGAGGAGAGACCCAGTACTTC. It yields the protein CASSQGGETQYF.

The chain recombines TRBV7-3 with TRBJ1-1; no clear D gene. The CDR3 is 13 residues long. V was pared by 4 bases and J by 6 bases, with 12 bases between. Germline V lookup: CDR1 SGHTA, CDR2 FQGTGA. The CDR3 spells CASSSGSWSEAFF. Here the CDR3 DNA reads TGTGCCAGCAGCTCCGGGTCGTGGTCTGAAGCTTTCTTT.

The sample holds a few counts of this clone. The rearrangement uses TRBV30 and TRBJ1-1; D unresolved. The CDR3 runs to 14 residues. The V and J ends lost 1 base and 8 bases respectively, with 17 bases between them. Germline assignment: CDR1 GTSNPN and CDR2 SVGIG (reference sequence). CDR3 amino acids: CAWSEEAAVGEAFF. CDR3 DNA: TGTGCCTGGAGTGAGGAGGCCGCGGTAGGGGAAGCTTTCTTT.

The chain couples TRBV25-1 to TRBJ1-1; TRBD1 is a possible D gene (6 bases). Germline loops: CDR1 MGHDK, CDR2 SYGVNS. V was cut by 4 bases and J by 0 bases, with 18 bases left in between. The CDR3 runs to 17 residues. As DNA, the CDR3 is TGTGCCAGCAGTGCCGTTACGGACAGACAATTGAACACTGAAGCTTTCTTT. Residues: CASSAVTDRQLNTEAFF.

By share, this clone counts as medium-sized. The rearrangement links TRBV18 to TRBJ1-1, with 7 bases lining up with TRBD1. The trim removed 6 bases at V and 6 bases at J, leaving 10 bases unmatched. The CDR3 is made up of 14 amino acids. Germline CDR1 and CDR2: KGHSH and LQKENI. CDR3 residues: CASSRAGGTAEAFF. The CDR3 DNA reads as TGTGCCAGCTCTCGGGCAGGGGGGACCGCTGAAGCTTTCTTT.

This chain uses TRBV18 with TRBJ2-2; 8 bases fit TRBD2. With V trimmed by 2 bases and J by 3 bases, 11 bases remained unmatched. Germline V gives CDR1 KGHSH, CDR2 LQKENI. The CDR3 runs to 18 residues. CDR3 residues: CASSPTRRGDPDTGELFF. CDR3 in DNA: TGTGCCAGCTCACCAACACGGCGGGGGGACCCGGACACCGGGGAGCTGTTTTTT.

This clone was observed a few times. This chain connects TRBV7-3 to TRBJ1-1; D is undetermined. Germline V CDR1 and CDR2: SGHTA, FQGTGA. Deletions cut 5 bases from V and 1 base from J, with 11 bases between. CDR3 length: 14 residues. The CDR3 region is CASSASAGNTEAFF. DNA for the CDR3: TGTGCCAGCAGCGCCTCCGCGGGGAACACTGAAGCTTTCTTT.

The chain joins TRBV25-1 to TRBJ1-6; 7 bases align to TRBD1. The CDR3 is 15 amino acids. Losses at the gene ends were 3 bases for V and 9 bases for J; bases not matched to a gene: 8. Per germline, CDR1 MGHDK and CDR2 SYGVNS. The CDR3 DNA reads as TGTGCCAGCAGTGAGTGGGTGACAGGGCTTTCACCCCTCCACTTT. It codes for CASSEWVTGLSPLHF.

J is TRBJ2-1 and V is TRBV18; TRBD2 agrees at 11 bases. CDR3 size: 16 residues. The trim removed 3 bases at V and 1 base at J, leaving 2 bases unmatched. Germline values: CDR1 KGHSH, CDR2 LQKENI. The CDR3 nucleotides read TGTGCCAGCTCACCGGTAGCGGGAGGGTCCTACAATGAGCAGTTCTTC. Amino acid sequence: CASSPVAGGSYNEQFF.

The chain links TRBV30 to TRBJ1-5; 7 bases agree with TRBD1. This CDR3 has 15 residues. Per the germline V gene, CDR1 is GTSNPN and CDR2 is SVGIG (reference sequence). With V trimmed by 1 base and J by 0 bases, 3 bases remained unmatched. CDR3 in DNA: TGTGCCTGGAGTGCGGGACAGATTAGCAATCAGCCCCAGCATTTT. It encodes CAWSAGQISNQPQHF.

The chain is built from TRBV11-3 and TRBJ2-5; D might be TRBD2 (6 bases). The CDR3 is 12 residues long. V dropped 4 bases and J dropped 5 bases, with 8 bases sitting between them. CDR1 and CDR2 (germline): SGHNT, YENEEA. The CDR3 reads CASSSGVETQYF. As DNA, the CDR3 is TGTGCCAGCAGCTCGGGGGTTGAGACCCAGTACTTC.

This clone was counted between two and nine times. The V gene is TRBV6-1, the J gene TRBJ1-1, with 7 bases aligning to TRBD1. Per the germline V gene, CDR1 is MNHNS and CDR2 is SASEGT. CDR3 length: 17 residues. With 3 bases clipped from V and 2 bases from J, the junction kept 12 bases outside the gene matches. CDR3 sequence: CASSEGRGFRRNTEAFF. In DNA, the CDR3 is TGTGCCAGCAGTGAGGGCAGGGGGTTCCGAAGAAACACTGAAGCTTTCTTT.

CDR3 nucleotides: TGTGCCAGCAGCCCCCGGCCGGGACAGGGGTTGGACCGGTACGAGCAGTACTTC. Translating it yields CASSPRPGQGLDRYEQYF. The V call is TRBV13, the J call TRBJ2-7, with TRBD1 matching 10 bases. Germline CDR1 is PRHDT and CDR2 is FYEKMQ (reference sequence). Trimming cost V 5 bases and J 4 bases; bases outside gene matches: 17. The CDR3 length is 18 residues.

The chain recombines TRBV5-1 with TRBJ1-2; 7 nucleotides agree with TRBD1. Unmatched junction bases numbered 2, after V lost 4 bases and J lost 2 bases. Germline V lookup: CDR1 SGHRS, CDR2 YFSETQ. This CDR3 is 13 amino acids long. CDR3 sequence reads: CASSEDRNYGYTF. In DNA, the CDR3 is TGCGCCAGCAGCGAGGACAGGAACTATGGCTACACCTTC.

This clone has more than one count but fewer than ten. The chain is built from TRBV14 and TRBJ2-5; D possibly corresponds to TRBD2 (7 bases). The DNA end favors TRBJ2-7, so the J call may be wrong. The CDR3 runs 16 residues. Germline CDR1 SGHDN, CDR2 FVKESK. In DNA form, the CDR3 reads TGTGCCAGCAGCCAAGGACTGGGGGGGGGCAGGTACGAGCAGTACTTC. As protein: CASSQGLGGGRYEQYF.

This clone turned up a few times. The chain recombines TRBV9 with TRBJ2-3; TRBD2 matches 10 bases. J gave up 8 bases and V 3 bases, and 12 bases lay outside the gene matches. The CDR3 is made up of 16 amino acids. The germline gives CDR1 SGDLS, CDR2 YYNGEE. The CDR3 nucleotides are TGTGCCAGCAGCGATTATGAGCGGGAGGGGAAGGGTACGCAGTATTTT. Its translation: CASSDYEREGKGTQYF.

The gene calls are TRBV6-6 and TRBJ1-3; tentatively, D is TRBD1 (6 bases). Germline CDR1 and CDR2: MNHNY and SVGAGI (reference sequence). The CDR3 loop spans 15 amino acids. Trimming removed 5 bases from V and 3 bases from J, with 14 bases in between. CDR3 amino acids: CASSLAGEIGNTIYF. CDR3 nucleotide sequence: TGTGCCAGCAGTCTGGCAGGGGAAATTGGAAACACCATATATTTT.

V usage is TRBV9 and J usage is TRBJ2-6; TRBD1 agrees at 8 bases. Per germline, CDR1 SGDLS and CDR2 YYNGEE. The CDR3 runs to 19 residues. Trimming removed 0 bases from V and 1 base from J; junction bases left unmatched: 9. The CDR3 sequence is CASSVESGGEDSGANVLTF. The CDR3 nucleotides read TGTGCCAGCAGCGTAGAGTCAGGGGGCGAGGATTCTGGGGCCAACGTCCTGACTTTC.

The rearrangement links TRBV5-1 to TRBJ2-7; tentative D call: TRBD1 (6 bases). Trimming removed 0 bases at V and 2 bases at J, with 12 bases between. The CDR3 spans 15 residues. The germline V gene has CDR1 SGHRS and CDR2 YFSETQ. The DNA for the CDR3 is TGCGCCAGCAGCTTGGTTCAGGGGCCTACCTACGAGCAGTACTTC. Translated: CASSLVQGPTYEQYF.

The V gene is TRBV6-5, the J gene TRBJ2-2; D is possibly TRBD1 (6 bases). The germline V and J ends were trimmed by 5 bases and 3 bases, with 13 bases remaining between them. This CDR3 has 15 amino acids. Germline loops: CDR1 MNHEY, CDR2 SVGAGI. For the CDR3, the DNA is TGTGCCAGCAGTCCAGGGGCCTGGGACACCGGGGAGCTGTTTTTT. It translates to CASSPGAWDTGELFF.

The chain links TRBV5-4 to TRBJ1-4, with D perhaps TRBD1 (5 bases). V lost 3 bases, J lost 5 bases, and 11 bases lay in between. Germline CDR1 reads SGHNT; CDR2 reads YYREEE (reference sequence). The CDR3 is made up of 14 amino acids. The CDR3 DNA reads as TGTGCCAGCAGCTCCGCGGGGGGAAATGAAAAACTGTTTTTT. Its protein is CASSSAGGNEKLFF.

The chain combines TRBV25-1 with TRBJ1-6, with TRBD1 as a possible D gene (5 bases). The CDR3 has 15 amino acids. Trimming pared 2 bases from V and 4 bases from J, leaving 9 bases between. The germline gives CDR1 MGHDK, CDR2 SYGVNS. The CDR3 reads CASSEGAGYNSPLHF. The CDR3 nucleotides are TGTGCCAGCAGTGAAGGGGCAGGTTATAATTCACCCCTCCACTTT.